This entry is about one TCR beta chain. Primers used in a second PCR of roughly 7 to 12 cycles were a sample-barcoded 5' primer and a J-beta primer mix. TCRdb reanalysed the 5' RACE reads using MiXCR and keeps one entry per CDR3 protein. The repertoire has about 780,000 distinct CDR3 sequences, more than 35% of them found once; the top ten carry over 15%. Trimming took off 7 bases at V and 0 bases at J, with 16 bases between the two ends. The CDR3 has 15 amino acids. CDR1 DFQATT and CDR2 SNEGSKA come from the germline V gene (reference sequence). These data originate in a study of blood T cells in healthy people across ages.

The chain employs TRBV20-1 and TRBJ1-5; D may be TRBD1 (6 bases). Material for sequencing was blood. The receptor's source is a man older than 75 in good health. CDR3 loop: CSGPLGGYSNQPQHF. CDR3 in DNA: TGCAGTGGGCCTCTCGGGGGCTATAGCAATCAGCCCCAGCATTTT.